The sequence of this T cell receptor (beta chain) was determined in a study of vaccination and CD4 T cells after COVID-19. Study-level points and caveats: Researchers looked at relatively few convalescent patients and had no early post-infection timepoints. For convalescent patients, 304 of the 307 vaccine-specific clones analyzed were classified as spike mono-reactive.

As to this clonotype: What it recognizes is unknown.

The Oncomine TCR Beta short-read assay was applied to DNA of cultured CD4+ T cells. TCRdb called the PCR reads again in MiXCR, with one record for every CDR3 protein. The sample yields some 20,000 distinct CDR3 sequences, 31% seen once. This CDR3 comprises 16 residues. Looked up from germline, CDR1 is SGHRS and CDR2 is YFSETQ. V was shortened by 1 base and J by 1 base, with 14 bases between the two germline ends. The treatment was: roughly nine-day PBMC culture with coronavirus spike peptide pools or control peptides (ViraFEST assay). Before TCRs were sequenced, ViraFEST expanded antigen-specific T cells with peptide pools.

The sequence came from a human donor with COVID-19. The chain has TRBV5-1 and TRBJ1-2, with no clear D. Specimen: cultured CD4+ T cells from blood. CDR3 nucleotides: TGCGCCAGCAGCTTGAGGCTGGGCGGGATTAACTATGGCTACACCTTC. Translation: CASSLRLGGINYGYTF. Full variable domain (rest looked up from reference TRBV5-1 and TRBJ1-2): KAGVTQTPRYLIKTRGQQVTLSCSPISGHRSVSWYQQTPGQGLQFLFEYFSETQRNKGNFPGRFSGRQFSNSRSEMNVSTLELGDSALYLCASSLRLGGINYGYTFGSGTRLTVV.